This record covers a single T cell receptor beta chain. Antigen unknown. Germline V gene sequence: CDR1 SSHAT, CDR2 FNYEAQ (reference sequence). This CDR3 has 13 residues. V dropped 5 bases and J dropped 6; count of bases not matched to a gene: 3. This record belongs to a study of shared clonotypes between healthy human individuals. Study-wide findings and caveats: A handful of donors held roughly 5% of naive CD4 clonotypes in common. Across subsets, estimated richness was generally greater for naive than for memory populations. Rarefaction exposed incomplete sorted-subset sequencing despite large depth.

Assay: immunoSEQ multiplex PCR; the TCRdb copy retains only in-frame clones and omits some. The sample has 2,500,000 or so clones, less than 95% seen once. V is TRBV7-7 and J is TRBJ2-2; 7 positions agree with TRBD1. The sample was naive CD4+ T cells from PBMCs. Subset in this sample: CD45RA+ positively selected. The receptor was isolated from a man aged 18 to 29 in good health. Some clones in this sample may be carry-over from other donors' samples. CDR3: CASSPQGAGELFF. In nucleotides, the CDR3 is TGTGCCAGCAGCCCGCAGGGGGCCGGGGAGCTGTTTTTT.